The 14 T cell receptor beta chains presented below share a single source sample, sequenced in a study of blood T cell repertoires in COVID-19. Profiled with immunoSEQ multiplex PCR; TCRdb holds only in-frame clones, not every one. This sample has 150,000 to 180,000 clones; roughly 72% occur once, and the top ten carry less than 4.5%. Sequencing used peripheral blood. These receptors all come from a woman of 80 years or more with acute or convalescent COVID-19.

The rearrangement uses TRBV5-6 and TRBJ1-1; D might be TRBD1 (5 bases). Trimming left V 3 bases short and J 0 bases short, with 15 bases between. The CDR3 runs 16 residues. Per the germline V gene, CDR1 is SGHDT and CDR2 is YYEEEE. Here the CDR3 reads CASSSPGGHLNTEAFF. The CDR3 DNA follows: TGTGCCAGCAGCTCCCCGGGCGGACACCTGAACACTGAAGCTTTCTTT.

This clone has only a few counts. The chain has TRBV3-1 (or the pseudogene TRBV3-2) and TRBJ1-5; 8 nucleotides line up with TRBD1. After removal of 1 base from V and 5 bases from J, the junction contained 4 bases not matched to a gene. Germline V lookup: CDR1 LGHDT, CDR2 YNNKEL (reference sequence). The length of the CDR3 is 15 residues. The CDR3 spells CASSQGAGGDQPQHF. CDR3 DNA sequence: TGTGCCAGCAGCCAAGGCGCAGGGGGCGATCAGCCCCAGCATTTT.

This chain uses TRBV4-2 with TRBJ2-4; perhaps TRBD1 as D (6 bases). CDR1 is LGHNA, CDR2 YNFKEQ, per germline. The CDR3 covers 16 residues. The V and J ends lost 2 bases and 5 bases respectively, with 16 bases between them. The CDR3: CASSQKGDGPENIQYF. The CDR3 region has the DNA TGTGCCAGCAGCCAAAAGGGGGACGGACCAGAAAACATTCAGTACTTC.

This chain uses TRBV19 with TRBJ1-5, with D perhaps TRBD1 (5 bases). This CDR3 region has 16 residues. Germline CDR1 is LNHDA and CDR2 is SQIVND (reference sequence). V lost 8 bases to trimming and J lost 2 bases, with 19 bases between them. Here the CDR3 DNA reads TGTGCCAGTCATCCCCCGGGGGGTAGAGGCAATCAGCCCCAGCATTTT. This codes for CASHPPGGRGNQPQHF.

This chain links TRBV6-1 with TRBJ1-5; D unresolved. CDR1 MNHNS and CDR2 SASEGT come from the germline V gene. This CDR3 has 15 amino acids. The V and J ends lost 3 bases and 3 bases respectively, with 12 bases between them. Here the CDR3 reads CASSDPGRINQPQHF. CDR3 DNA sequence: TGTGCCAGCAGTGACCCAGGCAGGATCAATCAGCCCCAGCATTTT.

The chain uses TRBV2 and TRBJ2-5; 11 positions match TRBD1. The CDR3 covers 15 residues. The J segment lost 4 bases and the V segment lost 6 bases, leaving 7 bases of the junction unmatched. Germline CDR1 reads SNHLY; CDR2 reads FYNNEI. CDR3 sequence (DNA): TGTGCCAGCAGCCCACGGACAGGGGGCGGAGAGACCCAGTACTTC. Translated: CASSPRTGGGETQYF.

This clone has more than one count but fewer than ten. The chain recombines TRBV7-3 with TRBJ1-5; TRBD1 matches 7 bases. CDR1 and CDR2 from the germline V gene are SGHTA and FQGTGA. The CDR3 consists of 14 residues. V trimming: 5 bases; J trimming: 5 bases; junction bases outside the gene matches: 6. CDR3 in amino acids: CASSPTGSDQPQHF. As DNA, the CDR3 is TGTGCCAGCAGCCCGACAGGGTCAGATCAGCCCCAGCATTTT. Supplemented by reference TRBV7-3 and TRBJ1-5, the full variable domain reads GAGVSQTPSNKVTEKGKYVELRCDPISGHTALYWYRQSLGQGPEFLIYFQGTGAADDSGLPNDRFFAVRPEGSVSTLKIQRTERGDSAVYLCASSPTGSDQPQHFGDGTRLSIL.

V usage is TRBV29-1 and J usage is TRBJ2-3, with D possibly matching TRBD1 (5 bases). V gave up 7 bases and J gave up 5 bases, with 10 bases separating them. Germline V gives CDR1 SQVTM, CDR2 ANQGSEA. The CDR3 consists of 11 residues. CDR3 residues: CSDKTGDTQYF. The DNA of the CDR3 is TGCAGCGATAAAACAGGAGATACGCAGTATTTT.

This clone was found a few times. The identical CDR3 is also encoded by other nucleotide sequences in the sample. The chain employs TRBV7-3 and TRBJ1-2; 11 nucleotides match TRBD1. V shed 5 bases, J shed 6 bases, and the junction held 2 bases outside the gene matches. The CDR3 contains 13 residues. Germline V gene data show CDR1 as SGHTA and CDR2 as FQGTGA. The CDR3 here is CASSLGQGDGYTF. In DNA, the CDR3 is TGTGCCAGCAGCCTGGGACAGGGGGATGGCTACACCTTC.

CDR3 loop: CASSNGGTYEQYF. Written as DNA, the CDR3 is TGCGCCAGCTCGAATGGCGGGACCTACGAGCAGTACTTC. V and J are TRBV5-1 and TRBJ2-7; tentative D call: TRBD2 (6 bases). Germline V gene data show CDR1 as SGHRS and CDR2 as YFSETQ. The CDR3 loop spans 13 amino acids. V was pared by 7 bases and J by 2 bases, with 13 bases between.

This chain uses TRBV27 with TRBJ1-1; 7 nucleotides line up with TRBD1. Trimming removed 7 bases from V and 5 bases from J; junction bases left unmatched: 10. Looked up from germline, CDR1 is MNHEY and CDR2 is SMNVEV (reference sequence). This CDR3 region has 14 residues. The CDR3 coding sequence is TGTGCCAGCACCACAGGGGTCCCAGGTACTGAAGCTTTCTTT. Amino acids: CASTTGVPGTEAFF.

In this sample, this clone turned up once. The chain couples TRBV4-2 to TRBJ2-2; 9 bases agree with TRBD1. This CDR3 spans 15 amino acids. V lost 1 base to trimming and J lost 7 bases; unmatched junction nucleotides: 4. The germline CDR1 and CDR2 sequences are LGHNA and YNFKEQ. As DNA, the CDR3 is TGTGCCAGCAGCCAAGCAACAGGGGGCAGCGGGGAGCTGTTTTTT. It is translated as CASSQATGGSGELFF.

This chain joins TRBV7-3 and TRBJ1-1, with D perhaps TRBD1 (6 bases). The CDR3 is made up of 16 amino acids. Germline assignment: CDR1 SGHTA and CDR2 FQGTGA. V dropped 4 bases and J dropped 4 bases, with 19 bases sitting between them. The CDR3 bases are TGTGCCAGCAGCTCGGGGTCAGGGGATTTAGGCACTGAAGCTTTCTTT. Translation gives CASSSGSGDLGTEAFF.

The chain joins TRBV2 to TRBJ2-5; TRBD2 is a possible D gene (5 bases). CDR3 length: 12 residues. The germline V gene encodes CDR1 SNHLY and CDR2 FYNNEI. V shed 7 bases and J shed 4 bases, with 10 bases lying between them. As DNA, the CDR3 is TGTGCCAGCACCGAGGGTCGAGAGACCCAGTACTTC. It encodes CASTEGRETQYF.